The entry below describes one T cell receptor beta chain. This sample is drawn from a study of cytomegalovirus exposure and HLA in healthy donors. Using immunoSEQ multiplex PCR, the repertoire was profiled, and TCRdb retains in-frame clones only, with some absent. The table includes over 150,000 clones, around nine tenths detected once. This CDR3 comprises 11 residues. The germline CDR1 and CDR2 sequences are SGHNT and YYREEE (reference sequence). Trimming shortened V by 4 bases and J by 5 bases, and 4 bases separated the two germline ends. The specimen sequenced was PBMCs. This chain uses TRBV5-4 with TRBJ2-1, with no clear D. The TCR sequence derives from a young woman in good health and CMV-seronegative. Here the CDR3 reads CASSQNNEQFF. CDR3 DNA sequence: TGTGCCAGCAGCCAAAACAATGAGCAGTTCTTC.